These 25 T cell receptor beta chains were sequenced from one sample in a study of blood T cell repertoires in COVID-19. Sequencing used immunoSEQ multiplex PCR; TCRdb keeps in-frame clones, though not all of them. This table holds about 110,000 clones, approximately 76% found once. The sequencing input was peripheral blood. Every receptor here comes from a woman aged 70-85 years with acute or convalescent COVID-19.

The chain recombines TRBV5-1 with TRBJ1-4; 7 bases fit TRBD1. CDR3 length: 15 residues. CDR1 and CDR2 (germline): SGHRS, YFSETQ. V lost 0 bases and J lost 4; bases outside the gene matches: 3. The CDR3 sequence is CASSLGGQFNEKLFF. CDR3 DNA sequence: TGCGCCAGCAGCTTGGGGGGACAGTTTAATGAAAAACTGTTTTTT.

The J gene is TRBJ2-2, the V gene TRBV4-3; no clear D gene. The CDR3 has 14 amino acids. Germline CDR1 is LGHNA and CDR2 is YSLEER. V was cut by 0 bases and J by 5 bases, with 7 bases left in between. CDR3 sequence reads: CASSQDHRTGELFF. The CDR3 nucleotides read TGCGCCAGCAGCCAAGATCACAGAACCGGGGAGCTGTTTTTT.

J is TRBJ1-3 and V is TRBV18; a possible D gene is TRBD1 (5 bases). Trimming removed 3 bases from V and 0 bases from J, with 15 bases in between. This CDR3 has 17 amino acids. Germline values: CDR1 KGHSH, CDR2 LQKENI. The CDR3 here is CASSPTPVGGSGNTIYF. DNA of the CDR3: TGTGCCAGCTCACCTACCCCCGTGGGGGGCTCTGGAAACACCATATATTTT.

V is TRBV2 and J is TRBJ1-1, with TRBD1 matching over 10 bases. The CDR3 is 15 residues long. Germline CDR1 and CDR2: SNHLY and FYNNEI. J gave up 10 bases and V 0 bases, and 8 bases lay outside the gene matches. The CDR3 is CASSEAPGQGSVAFF. The CDR3 DNA reads as TGTGCCAGCAGTGAAGCACCGGGACAGGGGAGCGTAGCTTTCTTT.

J is TRBJ1-2 and V is TRBV19; 7 bases match TRBD1. The CDR3 contains 15 residues. Germline trimming cut 5 bases from V and 0 bases from J; bases unmatched to any gene: 6. In germline, CDR1 is LNHDA, CDR2 SQIVND (reference sequence). CDR3 region: CASSGDRLANYGYTF. CDR3 DNA sequence: TGTGCCAGTAGTGGGGACAGATTAGCTAACTATGGCTACACCTTC.

The V and J genes are TRBV18 and TRBJ2-2; D ambiguous. Trimming removed 1 base from V and 4 bases from J, with 13 bases in between. Germline-derived CDR1 and CDR2 are KGHSH and LQKENI. This CDR3 spans 16 amino acids. Here the CDR3 reads CASSPQNSLLTGELFF. As DNA, the CDR3 is TGTGCCAGCTCACCACAGAACAGTTTACTCACCGGGGAGCTGTTTTTT.

V gene TRBV2 combines with J gene TRBJ2-1; no clear D gene. CDR1 and CDR2 from the germline V gene are SNHLY and FYNNEI. The V end lost 1 base, the J end lost 0 bases, and 7 bases lay between the germline ends. This CDR3 has 15 amino acids. CDR3: CASSEGRSSYNEQFF. The CDR3, as DNA: TGTGCCAGCAGTGAAGGACGGAGCTCCTACAATGAGCAGTTCTTC.

The rearrangement joins TRBV10-2 to TRBJ2-1, with TRBD2 as a possible D gene (6 bases). From germline, CDR1 is WSHSY and CDR2 SAAADI. Trimming shortened V by 4 bases and J by 5 bases, and 15 bases separated the two germline ends. This CDR3 comprises 15 residues. The DNA for the CDR3 is TGCGCCAGCAGTGTGGCGGGGTCAATGAACAATGAGCAGTTCTTC. It is translated as CASSVAGSMNNEQFF.

V gene TRBV18 combines with J gene TRBJ1-1; 7 bases align to TRBD1. Germline CDR1 is KGHSH and CDR2 is LQKENI. The CDR3 runs 15 residues. Trimming removed 3 bases from V and 8 bases from J; junction bases left unmatched: 12. Written as DNA, the CDR3 is TGTGCCAGCTCACCCGTTATCGGACAGGAGACAGAAGCTTTCTTT. It encodes CASSPVIGQETEAFF.

The chain uses TRBV9 and TRBJ2-7, with D unclear. This CDR3 has 14 residues. Looked up from germline, CDR1 is SGDLS and CDR2 is YYNGEE. V lost 0 bases and J lost 6, with 13 bases in between. Here the CDR3 DNA reads TGTGCCAGCAGCGTAGGTATACAACCCTCCGAGCAGTACTTC. Its translation is CASSVGIQPSEQYF.

This clone is a singleton in its sample. The J gene is TRBJ1-4, the V gene TRBV7-9; 7 nucleotides match TRBD1. The germline V gene has CDR1 SEHNR and CDR2 FQNEAQ (reference sequence). The CDR3 contains 15 residues. The V gene end was trimmed by 1 base and the J gene end by 6 bases; junction bases not matched to a gene: 5. The CDR3 DNA reads TGTGCCAGCAGCTTAGAAGGCAGGGGGTATGAAAAACTGTTTTTT. Amino acids: CASSLEGRGYEKLFF.

The chain employs TRBV30 and TRBJ1-4; D is possibly TRBD1 (5 bases). The CDR3 has 12 residues. The V end lost 3 bases, the J end lost 9 bases, and 11 bases lay between the germline ends. Germline V gene lookup returns CDR1 GTSNPN and CDR2 SVGIG (reference sequence). The CDR3 loop is CAWSTAGKKLFF. CDR3 coding DNA: TGTGCCTGGAGCACCGCAGGGAAAAAACTGTTTTTT.

This sequence joins TRBV5-6 and TRBJ1-2, with a weak D call TRBD1 (5 bases). The V end was cut by 0 bases, the J end by 7 bases, with 13 bases between. The CDR3 runs to 14 residues. Germline V CDR1 and CDR2: SGHDT, YYEEEE. In DNA form, the CDR3 reads TGTGCCAGCAGCTTGGTGGGGCAGGGCTTTGGCTACACCTTC. Protein product: CASSLVGQGFGYTF.

Only one count was recorded for this clone. The V gene is TRBV19, the J gene TRBJ2-5; 9 nucleotides match TRBD1. J lost 2 bases, V lost 5 bases, and 9 bases had no gene match. CDR3 length equals 16 residues. Germline CDR1 is LNHDA and CDR2 is SQIVND (reference sequence). The CDR3 reads CASSLGQGSQQETQYF. As DNA, the CDR3 is TGTGCCAGTAGTTTGGGACAGGGTTCCCAACAAGAGACCCAGTACTTC.

There are a few counts of this clone. The CDR3 loop reads CASSSDTYSNQPQHF. Here the CDR3 DNA reads TGTGCCAGTAGCTCGGACACCTATAGCAATCAGCCCCAGCATTTT. The chain combines TRBV19 with TRBJ1-5, with D tentatively TRBD1 (5 bases). The V end lost 6 bases, the J end lost 0 bases, and 12 bases lay between the germline ends. The germline V gene has CDR1 LNHDA and CDR2 SQIVND (reference sequence). There are 15 residues in the CDR3.

This chain uses TRBV2 with TRBJ2-1, with TRBD2 matching 11 bases. Germline V gene data show CDR1 as SNHLY and CDR2 as FYNNEI. The CDR3 contains 15 residues. V trimming: 8 bases; J trimming: 0 bases; junction bases outside the gene matches: 3. The CDR3 nucleotides are TGTGCCAGCTCCGGACTAGCGGGCTCCTACAATGAGCAGTTCTTC. Its protein is CASSGLAGSYNEQFF.

The CDR3 DNA reads as TGTGCCACCCTCGAGGGGGACAGGGGCTATGGCTACACCTTC. The encoded protein is CATLEGDRGYGYTF. The chain joins TRBV19 to TRBJ1-2; 10 bases agree with TRBD1. Per the germline V gene, CDR1 is LNHDA and CDR2 is SQIVND (reference sequence). The CDR3 is 14 amino acids. V was clipped by 10 bases and J by 4 bases; unmatched bases: 9.

This clone came up a few times. The chain uses TRBV6-5 and TRBJ1-1; D might be TRBD1 (6 bases). CDR1 MNHEY and CDR2 SVGAGI come from the germline V gene. This CDR3 has 14 amino acids. Trimming stripped 7 bases from V and 5 bases from J, with 17 bases between. This CDR3 is CASTQARGWTEAFF. The CDR3 DNA reads as TGTGCCAGCACGCAAGCCAGGGGATGGACTGAAGCTTTCTTT.

This chain connects TRBV5-4 to TRBJ2-3; a weak D match, TRBD2 (6 bases). This CDR3 comprises 15 residues. Trimming removed 4 bases at V and 2 bases at J, with 14 bases between. Germline V gives CDR1 SGHNT, CDR2 YYREEE (reference sequence). CDR3 sequence (DNA): TGTGCCAGCAGCATGCCTCTAGCGACCACAGATACGCAGTATTTT. This gives the protein CASSMPLATTDTQYF.

V gene TRBV10-2 combines with J gene TRBJ1-1; the D gene is possibly TRBD1 (5 bases). Trimming took 3 bases from V and 7 from J, leaving 12 bases between them. The CDR3 runs to 13 residues. CDR1 is WSHSY and CDR2 is SAAADI in the germline V gene. CDR3 DNA: TGCGCCAGCAGTGAAAGCGGGGACGTTGAAGCTTTCTTT. Amino acid sequence: CASSESGDVEAFF.

This clone was counted a single time. The CDR3 spells CAWSVLSEAFF. In DNA, the CDR3 is TGTGCCTGGAGTGTACTTAGTGAAGCTTTCTTT. The V and J genes are TRBV30 and TRBJ1-1; D is uncertain. The CDR3 contains 11 residues. Per germline, CDR1 GTSNPN and CDR2 SVGIG (reference sequence). V lost 0 bases to trimming and J lost 7 bases, with 6 bases between them.

The chain uses TRBV3-1 (or the pseudogene TRBV3-2) and TRBJ2-5, with D perhaps TRBD2 (6 bases). In germline, CDR1 is LGHDT, CDR2 YNNKEL (reference sequence). This CDR3 contains 16 residues. The V and J ends lost 4 bases and 10 bases respectively, with 25 bases between them. CDR3: CASSPGAGRTLGDQYF. The DNA for the CDR3 is TGTGCCAGCAGCCCAGGCGCGGGACGGACGTTAGGGGACCAGTACTTC.

This clone was seen more than once but under ten times. V usage is TRBV2 and J usage is TRBJ2-7; a possible D gene is TRBD1 (5 bases). V lost 0 bases and J 3 bases, leaving 12 bases between the germline ends. CDR1 and CDR2 (germline): SNHLY, FYNNEI. This CDR3 is built from 15 residues. The CDR3 sequence is CASSEARRVYYEQYF. Here the CDR3 DNA reads TGTGCCAGCAGTGAAGCGCGCAGGGTGTACTACGAGCAGTACTTC.

This clone occurred a few times. The CDR3 DNA reads as TGTGCCAGCAGTTTATCAACAGGGGGCGGCACTGAAGCTTTCTTT. Protein: CASSLSTGGGTEAFF. The chain uses TRBV27 and TRBJ1-1; 9 nucleotides align to TRBD1. The CDR3 length is 15 residues. V was clipped by 0 bases and J by 4 bases; unmatched bases: 3. Germline CDR1 MNHEY, CDR2 SMNVEV (reference sequence).

The V and J genes are TRBV12-5 and TRBJ1-5; 12 bases map to TRBD1. Unmatched junction bases numbered 5, after V lost 6 bases and J lost 5 bases. Germline lookup yields CDR1 LGHNT and CDR2 FRNRAP. This CDR3 is built from 15 residues. The chain's CDR3 is CASGLGQGADQPQHF. CDR3 in DNA: TGTGCTAGTGGCCTGGGACAGGGGGCGGATCAGCCCCAGCATTTT.